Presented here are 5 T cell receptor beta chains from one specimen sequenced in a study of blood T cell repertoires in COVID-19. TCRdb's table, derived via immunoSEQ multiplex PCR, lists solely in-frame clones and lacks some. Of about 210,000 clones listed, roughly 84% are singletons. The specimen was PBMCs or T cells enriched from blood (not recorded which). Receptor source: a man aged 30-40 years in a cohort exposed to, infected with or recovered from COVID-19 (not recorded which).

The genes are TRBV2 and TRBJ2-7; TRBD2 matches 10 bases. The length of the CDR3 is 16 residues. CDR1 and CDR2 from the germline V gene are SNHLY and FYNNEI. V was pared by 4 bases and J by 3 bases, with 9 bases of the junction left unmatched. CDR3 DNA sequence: TGTGCCAGCAGTGGGGGGCCACTAGCGGGGTACTACGAGCAGTACTTC. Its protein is CASSGGPLAGYYEQYF.

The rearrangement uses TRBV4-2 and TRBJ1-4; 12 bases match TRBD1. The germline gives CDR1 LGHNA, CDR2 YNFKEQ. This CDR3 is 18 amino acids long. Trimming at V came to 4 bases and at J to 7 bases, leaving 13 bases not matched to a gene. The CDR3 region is CASSRNLGTGGLGEKLFF. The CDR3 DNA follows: TGTGCCAGCAGCCGCAACCTCGGGACAGGGGGCCTTGGTGAAAAACTGTTTTTT.

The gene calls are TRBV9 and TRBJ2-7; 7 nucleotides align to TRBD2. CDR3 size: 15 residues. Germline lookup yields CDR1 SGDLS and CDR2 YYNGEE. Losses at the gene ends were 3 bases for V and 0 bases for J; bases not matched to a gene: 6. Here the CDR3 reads CASSAHTGGSYEQYF. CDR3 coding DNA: TGTGCCAGCAGCGCTCACACGGGGGGCTCCTACGAGCAGTACTTC.

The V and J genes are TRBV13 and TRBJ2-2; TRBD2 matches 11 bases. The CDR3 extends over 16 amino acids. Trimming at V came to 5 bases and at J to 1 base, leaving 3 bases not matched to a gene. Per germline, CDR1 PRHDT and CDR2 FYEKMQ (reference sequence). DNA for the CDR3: TGTGCCAGCAGCGTCGGGACTAGCGGGAACACCGGGGAGCTGTTTTTT. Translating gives CASSVGTSGNTGELFF.

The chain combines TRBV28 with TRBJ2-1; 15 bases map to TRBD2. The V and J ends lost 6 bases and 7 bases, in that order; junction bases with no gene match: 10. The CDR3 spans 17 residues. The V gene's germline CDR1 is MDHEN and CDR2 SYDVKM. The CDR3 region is CASSLGLAGGPYNEQFF. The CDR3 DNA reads TGTGCCAGCAGCCTCGGACTAGCGGGAGGGCCTTATAATGAGCAGTTCTTC.